This is a list of T cell receptor beta chains from one sample in a study of regulatory T cells in long-lasting Graves disease. TCRdb reprocessed the multiplex PCR reads with MiXCR, giving one entry per CDR3 protein. The repertoire holds approximately 300,000 distinct CDR3 sequences, with roughly 18% as singletons. This specimen was peripheral blood mononuclear cells (PBMCs), taken at new diagnosis, from a patient treated with antithyroid drugs. The receptors were sampled from a female donor with Graves disease. CDR3s include the opening cysteine and the closing phenylalanine or tryptophan. The order of the fields is V gene, J gene, CDR3 protein.

V: TRBV11-3; J: TRBJ2-2; CDR3: CASSLAHTEELFF
V: TRBV29-1; J: TRBJ1-1; CDR3: CSVEGQTGSVGVAFF
V: TRBV4-1; J: TRBJ2-7; CDR3: CASSQDGSAYEQYF
V: TRBV28; J: TRBJ2-1; CDR3: CASSIRLAVNHEQFF
V: TRBV20-1; J: TRBJ1-2; CDR3: CSARQQGRAAGYTF
V: TRBV5-5; J: TRBJ2-1; CDR3: CASSYRVHEQFF
V: TRBV27; J: TRBJ1-2; CDR3: CASSATGGTYGYTF
V: TRBV2; J: TRBJ1-5; CDR3: CASKPEKGRNQPQHF
V: TRBV5-1; J: TRBJ2-7; CDR3: CASSLAEATEQYF
V: TRBV29-1; J: TRBJ2-7; CDR3: CSVGAGRPYEQYF
V: TRBV19; J: TRBJ1-3; CDR3: CASSVDRPGSGNTIYF
V: TRBV6-1; J: TRBJ2-7; CDR3: CASSSRGAYEQYF
V: TRBV11-2; J: TRBJ2-1; CDR3: CASSSILAGMGNEQFF
V: TRBV5-6; J: TRBJ2-5; CDR3: CASSFVRGPQETQYF
V: TRBV19; J: TRBJ2-7; CDR3: CASSQRTAHVGIHEQYF
V: TRBV7-8; J: TRBJ2-5; CDR3: CASSLDLGLETQYF
V: TRBV6-1; J: TRBJ1-1; CDR3: CASIQAAEAFF
V: TRBV11-1; J: TRBJ2-3; CDR3: CASSTGTGDTDTQYF
V: TRBV30; J: TRBJ2-1; CDR3: CAWSGTSGGYNEQFF
V: TRBV6-2/TRBV6-3; J: TRBJ2-3; CDR3: CASISQSGRLDTQYF
V: TRBV14; J: TRBJ1-1; CDR3: CASSREVRNTEAFF
V: TRBV24-1; J: TRBJ2-5; CDR3: CATSDFREEGETQYF
V: TRBV12-3/TRBV12-4; J: TRBJ2-5; CDR3: CASTTPRGGRETQYF
V: TRBV11-2; J: TRBJ2-3; CDR3: CASSDVTSPTDTQYF
V: TRBV27; J: TRBJ2-7; CDR3: CASSLLGTGGEEQYF
V: TRBV11-2; J: TRBJ2-2; CDR3: CASSDRTSGSLAGELFF
V: TRBV15; J: TRBJ2-5; CDR3: CATSRAPTAVETQYF
V: TRBV5-6; J: TRBJ2-7; CDR3: CASSLVLAGTYEQYF
V: TRBV27; J: TRBJ2-2; CDR3: CASSFDRPTSNTGELFF
V: TRBV7-8; J: TRBJ1-1; CDR3: CASSSRTGTAEGAFF
V: TRBV25-1; J: TRBJ1-5; CDR3: CASSPGLDQPQHF
V: TRBV5-5; J: TRBJ1-2; CDR3: CASSLGQGANNYGYTF
V: TRBV11-3; J: TRBJ2-1; CDR3: CASSQAGPTYNEQFF
V: TRBV2; J: TRBJ2-7; CDR3: CASRPRATGPPEQYF
V: TRBV10-2; J: TRBJ2-3; CDR3: CASGNQRGADTQYF
V: TRBV7-9; J: TRBJ1-3; CDR3: CASSLGGPASYSGNTIYF
V: TRBV18; J: TRBJ2-3; CDR3: CASSLLPTGGTDTQYF
V: TRBV7-2; J: TRBJ2-1; CDR3: CASSFGRGNEQFF
V: TRBV28; J: TRBJ1-6; CDR3: CASSQDRGGYNSPLHF
V: TRBV28; J: TRBJ2-7; CDR3: CASSLSVNGGTHEQYF
V: TRBV28; J: TRBJ2-1; CDR3: CASSLSTLSYNEQFF
V: TRBV20-1; J: TRBJ2-3; CDR3: CSAWDRGSTDTQYF
V: TRBV7-8; J: TRBJ1-1; CDR3: CASSPTRQTEAFF
V: TRBV19; J: TRBJ2-1; CDR3: CATTSGRVYNEQFF
V: TRBV5-6; J: TRBJ1-1; CDR3: CASSFFRGPEAFF
V: TRBV28; J: TRBJ2-7; CDR3: CASSLFSYEQYF
V: TRBV10-2; J: TRBJ2-7; CDR3: CASNGGRGYEQYF
V: TRBV28; J: TRBJ2-1; CDR3: CASSWNSGSPHNEQFF
V: TRBV19; J: TRBJ2-4; CDR3: CASSPRPPGQAINIQYF
V: TRBV20-1; J: TRBJ1-4; CDR3: CSADTGGEGNEKLFF
V: TRBV15; J: TRBJ2-5; CDR3: CATSRDLAAGVETQYF